This is a list of T cell receptor beta chains from one sample in a study of T and B cells in COVID-19 patients. TCRdb used MiXCR to reprocess the multiplex PCR reads, holding one entry per CDR3 protein. The sample records around 12,000 distinct CDR3 sequences, over 30% being singletons. Sequences were obtained from blood. These receptors all come from a human donor with active COVID-19. CDR3s include the opening cysteine and the closing phenylalanine or tryptophan. D genes are given only for firm matches. Only some rows state a clone size, as once, few, many or a class for expanded clones.

d_call cdr3_length j_call v_call clone_size cdr3_nt cdr3_aa
. 13 TRBJ2-1 TRBV6-4 . TGTGCCAGCAGTCCCCAGGGCTACAATGAGCAGTTCTTC CASSPQGYNEQFF
TRBD1 13 TRBJ2-1 TRBV29-1 medium-sized TGCAGCTTCACCGGGACAGGGGAGACTGAGCAGTTCTTC CSFTGTGETEQFF
. 14 TRBJ2-5 TRBV7-9 . TGTGCCAGCAGCTTAGCGGCAGGGGCAGAGACCCAGTACTTC CASSLAAGAETQYF
TRBD2 17 TRBJ2-5 TRBV6-2/TRBV6-3 few TGTGCCAGCAGTGAGGGGAGACTAGCGGGGGCGGGAGAGACCCAGTACTTC CASSEGRLAGAGETQYF
TRBD2 15 TRBJ2-1 TRBV19 medium-sized TGTGCCAGTAGTTGGCGGGGGGGGTCATACAATGAGCAGTTCTTC CASSWRGGSYNEQFF
TRBD1 17 TRBJ2-2 TRBV5-1 . TGCGCCAGCAGCTTGGGACAGGGGATCGCTATGTACGGGGAGCTGTTTTTT CASSLGQGIAMYGELFF
TRBD2 15 TRBJ2-7 TRBV6-2/TRBV6-3 medium-sized TGTGCCAGCACAACTAGCGGGGGGACCTCCTACGAGCAGTACTTC CASTTSGGTSYEQYF
. 13 TRBJ2-7 TRBV5-1 few TGCGCCAGCAGCTTGGACGGGGCCTACGAGCAGTACTTC CASSLDGAYEQYF
. 14 TRBJ2-7 TRBV6-5 medium-sized TGTGCCAGCAGTTACGCAGGACAAATCTACGAGCAGTACTTC CASSYAGQIYEQYF
TRBD2 15 TRBJ2-3 TRBV5-6 few TGTGCCAGCATCCGACTAGCGGGGGCCACAGATACGCAGTATTTT CASIRLAGATDTQYF
. 17 TRBJ2-1 TRBV18 few TGTGCCAGCTCACCACGGAGGGGGGATGGCTCCTACAATGAGCAGTTCTTC CASSPRRGDGSYNEQFF
TRBD1 16 TRBJ1-1 TRBV11-1 medium-sized TGTGCCAGCAGCGCAGGACAGGGTCGGGCTAACACTGAAGCTTTCTTT CASSAGQGRANTEAFF
TRBD2 16 TRBJ2-1 TRBV6-5 . TGTGCCAGCAGTTCGTCTAGCGGGGGGGCCTACAATGAGCAGTTCTTC CASSSSSGGAYNEQFF
. 14 TRBJ2-3 TRBV5-5 medium-sized TGTGCCAGCAGCCGAGGAGGAACCACAGATACGCAGTATTTT CASSRGGTTDTQYF
. 13 TRBJ1-1 TRBV18 . TGTGCCAGCTCACCGGCGTTGAACACTGAAGCTTTCTTT CASSPALNTEAFF
. 17 TRBJ1-4 TRBV27 medium-sized TGTGCCAGCAGTCCCGACTTCCTCAGAAGAGCTAATGAAAAACTGTTTTTT CASSPDFLRRANEKLFF
. 18 TRBJ1-4 TRBV6-2/TRBV6-3 . TGTGCCAGCAGTTACTCCGGGACAAGCTTGACAGCTAATGAAAAACTGTTTTTT CASSYSGTSLTANEKLFF
. 15 TRBJ2-1 TRBV11-1 . TGTGCCAGCAGCCATGGCGGAGGGGGCATCGATGAGCAGTTCTTC CASSHGGGGIDEQFF
. 15 TRBJ1-4 TRBV19 medium-sized TGTGCCAGTAGTATGGGACACACCATAGGCGAAAAACTGTTTTTT CASSMGHTIGEKLFF
TRBD1 15 TRBJ2-1 TRBV5-4 . TGTGCCAGCAGCATACCGGGACAGGGCAACAATGAGCAGTTCTTC CASSIPGQGNNEQFF
TRBD1 14 TRBJ2-2 TRBV13 medium-sized TGTGCCAGCAGGACAGGGCCGAACACCGGGGAGCTGTTTTTT CASRTGPNTGELFF
. 12 TRBJ1-2 TRBV12-3/TRBV12-4 . TGTGCCAGCACCCCCGGGCCATTTGGCTACACCTTC CASTPGPFGYTF
. 17 TRBJ1-5 TRBV6-5 . TGTGCCAGCAGTTACTCTGACAGCTTGGAAGAATATCAGCCCCAGCATTTT CASSYSDSLEEYQPQHF
TRBD2 17 TRBJ2-6 TRBV30 medium-sized TGTGCCTGGAGTGGACTAGCGGGCCGCTCTGGGGCCAACGTCCTGACTTTC CAWSGLAGRSGANVLTF
. 13 TRBJ2-3 TRBV30 . TGTGCCTGGAGTTTACTAGTGACAGATACGCAGTATTTT CAWSLLVTDTQYF
TRBD1 16 TRBJ2-1 TRBV18 medium-sized TGTGCCAGCTCTCAAATGGGGCAGGGGGCCTACAATGAGCAGTTCTTC CASSQMGQGAYNEQFF
TRBD1 15 TRBJ2-7 TRBV9 . TGTGCCAGCAGCGTGGGACAGGCAAGCTCCTACGAGCAGTACTTC CASSVGQASSYEQYF
. 14 TRBJ2-1 TRBV18 few TGTGCCAGCTCACTCGACAAGTCCTACAATGAGCAGTTCTTC CASSLDKSYNEQFF
. 12 TRBJ1-1 TRBV29-1 few TGCAGCGTTGATGGCAAAAACACTGAAGCTTTCTTT CSVDGKNTEAFF
. 15 TRBJ2-5 TRBV15 . TGTGCCACCACGAGATCTACACGAACTGAAGAGACCCAGTACTTC CATTRSTRTEETQYF
. 14 TRBJ1-2 TRBV27 medium-sized TGTGCCAGCAGTCGCAGGGGTCGCGGCTATGGCTACACCTTC CASSRRGRGYGYTF
. 15 TRBJ2-4 TRBV6-5 medium-sized TGTGCCAGCAGTGACCTAGGGCTAGCCAAAAACATTCAGTACTTC CASSDLGLAKNIQYF
TRBD1 15 TRBJ2-7 TRBV6-2/TRBV6-3 . TGTGCCAGCAGTTACGGGAGACAGGGTGCCTACGAGCAGTACTTC CASSYGRQGAYEQYF
TRBD1 13 TRBJ1-5 TRBV12-3/TRBV12-4 . TGTGCCACCTCCGGGACAGTCAATCAGCCCCAGCATTTT CATSGTVNQPQHF
TRBD2 16 TRBJ2-3 TRBV29-1 . TGCAGCGCCACCGGGACTAGCGGCCACAGCACAGATACGCAGTATTTT CSATGTSGHSTDTQYF
TRBD2 16 TRBJ2-5 TRBV4-2 . TGTGCCAGCAGCCAAGATGGGCAGGGAGGGTTTGGTGGCCAGTACTTC CASSQDGQGGFGGQYF
. 13 TRBJ2-3 TRBV7-2 . TGTGCCAGCAGCTTTGACCGTGGGGATACGCAGTATTTT CASSFDRGDTQYF
. 14 TRBJ2-7 TRBV4-3 . TGCGCCAGCAGCCAAGTGGCAGGAGCCTACGAGCAGTACTTC CASSQVAGAYEQYF
. 12 TRBJ2-7 TRBV6-5 few TGTGCCAGCAGCCCCGGACAATACGAGCAGTACTTC CASSPGQYEQYF
TRBD2 16 TRBJ2-3 TRBV12-3/TRBV12-4 . TGTGCCAGCAGTCCCAGGACTAGCGGGGGGCCTCATACGCAGTATTTT CASSPRTSGGPHTQYF
TRBD1 16 TRBJ2-1 TRBV24-1 . TGTGCCACCAGTGATTCCGGGACAGGGATCTACAATGAGCAGTTCTTC CATSDSGTGIYNEQFF
. 15 TRBJ2-1 TRBV7-2 . TGTGCCAGCAGCTTAGATGGCGGTGGATACAATGAGCAGTTCTTC CASSLDGGGYNEQFF
. 16 TRBJ1-2 TRBV18 . TGTGCCAGCTCACCAAGGTTTCTTCAACCCAACTATGGCTACACCTTC CASSPRFLQPNYGYTF
. 11 TRBJ2-3 TRBV14 . TGTGCCAGCAGCCTCACAGATACGCAGTATTTT CASSLTDTQYF
. 14 TRBJ2-1 TRBV7-9 few TGTGCCAGCAGCTTCACACGGTCTATCAATGAGCAGTTCTTC CASSFTRSINEQFF
. 14 TRBJ2-3 TRBV12-3/TRBV12-4 medium-sized TGTGCCAGCGGTACGGGGGCAAGGACAGATACGCAGTATTTT CASGTGARTDTQYF